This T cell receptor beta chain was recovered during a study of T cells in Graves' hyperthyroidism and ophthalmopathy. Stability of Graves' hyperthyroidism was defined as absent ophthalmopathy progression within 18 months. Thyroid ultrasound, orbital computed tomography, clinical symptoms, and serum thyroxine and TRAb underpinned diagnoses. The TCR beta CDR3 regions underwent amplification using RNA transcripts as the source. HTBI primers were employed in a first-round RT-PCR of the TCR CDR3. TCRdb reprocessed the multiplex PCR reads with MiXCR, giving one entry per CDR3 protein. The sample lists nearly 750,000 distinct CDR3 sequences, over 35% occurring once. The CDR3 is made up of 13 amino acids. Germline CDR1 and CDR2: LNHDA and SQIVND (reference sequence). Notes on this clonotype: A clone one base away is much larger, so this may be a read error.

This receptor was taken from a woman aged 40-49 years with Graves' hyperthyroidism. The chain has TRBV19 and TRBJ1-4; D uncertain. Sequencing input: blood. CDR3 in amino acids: CASMTVGHERLFF. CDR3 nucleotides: TGTGCCAGTATGACGGTCGGCCATGAAAGACTGTTTTTT.